This T cell receptor (beta chain) was profiled in a study of response to subunit inactivated influenza vaccine. There are 12 residues in the CDR3. The germline CDR1 and CDR2 sequences are MNHEY and SMNVEV (reference sequence). V was clipped by 7 bases and J by 7 bases, with 11 bases between them. The table lists this clonotype with many counts. Antigen unknown. Study outcomes and limitations: The authors proposed limited new T cell recruitment per seasonal influenza vaccination.

TCRdb re-called the RT-PCR reads through MiXCR, storing one row per CDR3 protein. The sample carries more than 200,000 distinct CDR3 sequences, 9.5% to 15% recorded once. V is TRBV27 and J is TRBJ2-1, with D possibly being TRBD1 or TRBD2 (6 bases each). This receptor was taken from a man aged 50 or older who received an inactivated influenza vaccine. The material was non-naive T cells sorted from PBMCs, obtained 14 to 15 days before vaccination. The CDR3: CASTGAGNEQFF. CDR3 DNA: TGTGCCAGCACAGGGGCGGGGAATGAGCAGTTCTTC.